This T cell receptor beta chain emerged from a study of blood T cell repertoires in COVID-19. About the study: In each case, the material was cDNA or gDNA derived from T cells, B-cell-depleted T cells, or PBMCs.

The CDR3 runs 15 residues. The germline V and J ends were trimmed by 7 bases and 1 base, with 16 bases remaining between them. Germline V gene lookup returns CDR1 MNHEY and CDR2 SVGAGI. Per the original methods: Scientists estimated how many nucleated cells there were by amplifying reference gene primers. The repertoire was sequenced with immunoSEQ multiplex PCR; TCRdb's copy has only in-frame clones and lacks some. D and trimming were read from the DNA, whereas the V and J calls and clone size are those reported in that table. This table has about 230,000 clones, just over 85% appearing once. The clonotype comes from a man in his fifties with COVID-19, enrolled during active disease. V gene TRBV6-5 combines with J gene TRBJ1-1; the D gene is possibly TRBD1 (5 bases). Specimen: peripheral blood. CDR3 nucleotides: TGTGCCAGCATCCCCTGGTCAGGGAAGAACACTGAAGCTTTCTTT. Amino acid sequence: CASIPWSGKNTEAFF.